What follows are 21 T cell receptor beta chains derived from one specimen sequenced in a study of T-cell reconstitution after alpha-beta-depleted transplantation in children. Unique molecular identifiers tagged the TCRbeta library. TCRdb independently ran MiXCR on the PCR reads; one entry per CDR3 protein. This table holds around 490,000 distinct CDR3 sequences, around 10% found once. This specimen was PBMCs, mostly from graft donor cells, taken 180 days after TCRalphabeta/CD19-depleted stem cell transplant. All receptors come from a female patient aged 2-9 years who had a stem cell transplant for aplastic anemia, so the T cells may come from the graft donor.

This clonotype was observed a handful of times. The rearrangement joins TRBV18 to TRBJ2-2; TRBD2 matches 7 bases. The germline gives CDR1 KGHSH, CDR2 LQKENI. CDR3 length: 18 amino acids. After removal of 3 bases from V and 0 bases from J, the junction contained 10 bases not matched to a gene. The CDR3 nucleotides read TGTGCCAGCTCACCTACAGAGGCAGGGACTACGAACACCGGGGAGCTGTTTTTT. Translating it yields CASSPTEAGTTNTGELFF.

This clonotype has just a few counts. The gene calls are TRBV28 and TRBJ1-2, with D tentatively TRBD1 (5 bases). Trimming cost V 7 bases and J 4 bases, with 13 bases left between them. Looked up from germline, CDR1 is MDHEN and CDR2 is SYDVKM. The CDR3 consists of 13 residues. This CDR3 reads CASTPGQLYGYTF. CDR3 coding DNA: TGTGCCAGCACCCCGGGGCAGCTCTATGGCTACACCTTC.

This clonotype was detected a few times. The V and J genes are TRBV12-3 or TRBV12-4 and TRBJ2-5; 7 bases align to TRBD1. The CDR3 totals 14 residues. Unmatched junction bases numbered 9, after V lost 6 bases and J lost 5 bases. CDR3 nucleotides: TGTGCCAGCAGCCCTGACAGGGTTTGGGAGACCCAGTACTTC. It encodes CASSPDRVWETQYF.

The genes are TRBV7-2 and TRBJ2-2; 7 bases are shared with TRBD1. There are 14 residues in the CDR3. CDR1 and CDR2 from the germline V gene are SGHTA and FQGNSA. V gave up 5 bases and J gave up 7 bases; unmatched junction bases: 7. The CDR3 spells CASSTRQGYGELFF. In DNA form, the CDR3 reads TGTGCCAGCAGCACCCGACAGGGATACGGGGAGCTGTTTTTT.

This chain connects TRBV4-3 to TRBJ2-7, with D possibly being TRBD1 (5 bases). V gave up 1 base and J gave up 4 bases, with 11 bases separating them. Germline-derived CDR1 and CDR2 are LGHNA and YSLEER. The CDR3 has 14 residues. The CDR3 sequence is CASSQGHGAYEQYF. The CDR3 nucleotides read TGCGCCAGCAGCCAAGGTCATGGGGCATACGAGCAGTACTTC.

The chain recombines TRBV20-1 with TRBJ2-7, with D uncertain. The CDR3 totals 15 residues. CDR1 is DFQATT, CDR2 SNEGSKA, per germline (reference sequence). V gave up 3 bases and J gave up 2 bases, with 17 bases separating them. For the CDR3, the DNA is TGCAGTGCTAGGTCGGTAACAGTGGGAACCTACGAGCAGTACTTC. Encoded protein: CSARSVTVGTYEQYF.

This clonotype has just a few counts. The chain couples TRBV6-2 or TRBV6-3 to TRBJ2-1, with unresolved D. This CDR3 spans 14 amino acids. Germline V gene lookup returns CDR1 MNHEY and CDR2 SVGEGT. Trimming left V 7 bases short and J 8 bases short, with 18 bases between. The CDR3 region has the DNA TGTGCCAGCAATAGGTTGGGCAGGTGGGATGAGCAGTTCTTC. It encodes CASNRLGRWDEQFF.

There are many counts of this clonotype. The chain is built from TRBV28 and TRBJ2-7; D gene ambiguous. The CDR3 totals 14 residues. The V gene lost 5 bases and the J gene lost 1 base, with 12 bases spanning the gap. CDR1 is MDHEN and CDR2 is SYDVKM in the germline V gene. The CDR3 nucleotides read TGTGCCAGCAGTGCCACCCGTGGGTCCTACGAGCAGTACTTC. This encodes CASSATRGSYEQYF.

This clonotype was counted only a few times. The chain uses TRBV12-3 or TRBV12-4 and TRBJ2-1; D is ambiguous. Trimming pared 11 bases from V and 5 bases from J, leaving 31 bases between. This CDR3 spans 18 amino acids. The CDR3 coding sequence is TGTGCCTCCAACACGGAACGACATAAAGAGCACCCACACAATGAGCAGTTCTTC. Residues: CASNTERHKEHPHNEQFF.

This clonotype occurred a few times. The chain employs TRBV2 and TRBJ2-1, with 10 bases identical to TRBD2. Germline V CDR1 and CDR2: SNHLY, FYNNEI. CDR3 size: 14 residues. Trimming took 8 bases from V and 10 from J; bases not matched to a gene: 11. Written as DNA, the CDR3 is TGTGCCAGCCGGGGGAGCGGGAGGGCAGGCGAGCAGTTCTTC. Translating gives CASRGSGRAGEQFF.

This clonotype was detected a few times. The chain employs TRBV10-3 and TRBJ2-1; D is tentatively TRBD1 or TRBD2 (5 bases each). The V gene lost 10 bases and the J gene lost 7 bases, with 20 bases spanning the gap. This CDR3 region has 14 residues. Looked up from germline, CDR1 is ENHRY and CDR2 is SYGVKD. CDR3 nucleotide sequence: TGTGCCACCGCCATGGCGTCCTGGGGGAATGAGCAGTTCTTC. As protein: CATAMASWGNEQFF.

This clonotype came up a few times. J is TRBJ2-4 and V is TRBV4-1; the match to TRBD1 covers 10 bases. This CDR3 region has 16 residues. V dropped 1 base and J dropped 5; count of bases not matched to a gene: 5. Per germline, CDR1 MGHRA and CDR2 YSYEKL. The CDR3 here is CASSQGQGASENIQYF. CDR3 nucleotides: TGCGCCAGCAGCCAAGGACAGGGGGCTTCCGAAAACATTCAGTACTTC.

The CDR3 spells CASSLGGDRIYGYTF. The DNA of the CDR3 is TGTGCCAGCAGCCTTGGGGGGGACAGGATCTATGGCTACACCTTC. The V gene is TRBV3-1, the J gene TRBJ1-2; 8 nucleotides align to TRBD1. The CDR3 covers 15 residues. Per the germline V gene, CDR1 is LGHDT and CDR2 is YNNKEL (reference sequence). Trimming cost V 4 bases and J 4 bases; bases outside gene matches: 8.

This clonotype was counted between two and nine times. The chain couples TRBV5-1 to TRBJ1-2; the match to TRBD1 covers 8 bases. V trimming: 4 bases; J trimming: 7 bases; junction bases outside the gene matches: 12. The CDR3 covers 15 residues. Germline V CDR1 and CDR2: SGHRS, YFSETQ. For the CDR3, the DNA is TGCGCCAGCAGCCCCGGACAGGGCGGCTCGCTTGGCTACACCTTC. Protein: CASSPGQGGSLGYTF.

Notes on this clonotype: At one boundary the junction diverges from the germline segment, which might be a read error. The rearrangement links TRBV15 to TRBJ2-1, with 10 bases matching TRBD2. In germline, CDR1 is LNHNV, CDR2 YYDKDF (reference sequence). This CDR3 is 17 amino acids long. The CDR3 DNA reads TGTGCCACCAGCAGAGATCTGCCGCCAGGACTAGCGGCCCTTCCCGTCTTC. Its protein is CATSRDLPPGLAALPVF. The full variable domain, its missing parts supplied by reference TRBV15 and TRBJ2-1, is DAMVIQNPRYQVTQFGKPVTLSCSQTLNHNVMYWYQQKSSQAPKLLFHYYDKDFNNEADTPDNFQSRRPNTSFCFLDIRSPGLGDTAMYLCATSRDLPPGLAALPVFGPGTRLTVL.

This clonotype has just a few counts. V gene TRBV7-2 combines with J gene TRBJ2-4; 7 bases are shared with TRBD2. With 4 bases clipped from V and 0 bases from J, the junction kept 3 bases outside the gene matches. Germline V gene lookup returns CDR1 SGHTA and CDR2 FQGNSA. CDR3 length: 15 residues. CDR3 bases: TGTGCCAGCAGCTCTAGCGGAATAGCCAAAAACATTCAGTACTTC. Translating gives CASSSSGIAKNIQYF.

V usage is TRBV5-6 and J usage is TRBJ2-7; perhaps TRBD1 as D (5 bases). Trimming shortened V by 1 base and J by 2 bases, and 16 bases separated the two germline ends. The CDR3 is 16 amino acids. Germline-derived CDR1 and CDR2 are SGHDT and YYEEEE. CDR3 DNA sequence: TGTGCCAGCAGCTTGCGTTTTTCAACAGGAGCCTACGAGCAGTACGTC. This encodes CASSLRFSTGAYEQYV.

This clonotype was detected only a few times. The genes are TRBV7-2 and TRBJ1-3, with unresolved D. Between the trimmed V and J ends, which lost 0 bases and 2 bases, there was a span of 11 bases. The CDR3 contains 16 residues. Germline V lookup: CDR1 SGHTA, CDR2 FQGNSA. The CDR3 here is CASSLAWTLTGNTIYF. CDR3 in DNA: TGTGCCAGCAGCTTAGCGTGGACTCTCACTGGAAACACCATATATTTT.

This chain connects TRBV29-1 to TRBJ2-1; TRBD1 aligns across 7 bases. Germline V gives CDR1 SQVTM, CDR2 ANQGSEA. The CDR3 contains 21 residues. The J segment lost 1 base and the V segment lost 0 bases, leaving 21 bases of the junction unmatched. CDR3 sequence reads: CSVEDGGAGQDPVWSYNEQFF. The DNA for the CDR3 is TGCAGCGTTGAAGATGGGGGCGCTGGACAGGACCCAGTTTGGTCCTACAATGAGCAGTTCTTC.

The chain combines TRBV10-3 with TRBJ1-5, with D tentatively TRBD1 (6 bases). The CDR3 has 14 residues. V shed 6 bases and J shed 1 base, with 10 bases lying between them. Germline V gene sequence: CDR1 ENHRY, CDR2 SYGVKD. CDR3 sequence reads: CAIRPTGSNQPQHF. CDR3 in DNA: TGTGCCATCAGACCCACAGGGAGCAATCAGCCCCAGCATTTT.

This clonotype appeared many times. V and J are TRBV29-1 and TRBJ1-1, with D possibly being TRBD1 (6 bases). This CDR3 spans 13 amino acids. The V gene's germline CDR1 is SQVTM and CDR2 ANQGSEA. V was trimmed by 3 bases and J by 1 base, leaving 9 bases between them. CDR3 nucleotide sequence: TGCAGCGTTGACGGCAGGGGGAACACTGAAGCTTTCTTT. This translates into CSVDGRGNTEAFF.